This entry lists 18 T cell receptor beta chains sequenced from one sample in a study of blood T cell repertoires in COVID-19. TCRdb's copy holds only in-frame clones and misses some; the assay was immunoSEQ multiplex PCR. The table lists tens of thousands of clones, around 84% of them singletons, with roughly three fifths in the top ten. Sequencing was done on a sample of peripheral blood. The receptors come from a man between 65 and 79 years old with acute or convalescent COVID-19.

The chain couples TRBV7-7 to TRBJ2-2, with 9 bases fitting TRBD1. The J segment lost 6 bases and the V segment lost 1 base, leaving 3 bases of the junction unmatched. Germline V gene data show CDR1 as SSHAT and CDR2 as FNYEAQ (reference sequence). This CDR3 spans 15 amino acids. CDR3 region: CASSLGQGGAGELFF. CDR3 bases: TGTGCCAGCAGCTTAGGACAGGGGGGGGCCGGGGAGCTGTTTTTT. The full variable domain, with the rest looked up from reference TRBV7-7 and TRBJ2-2, is GAGVSQSPRYKVTKRGQDVTLRCDPISSHATLYWYQQALGQGPEFLTYFNYEAQPDKSGLPSDRFSAERPEGSISTLTIQRTEQRDSAMYRCASSLGQGGAGELFFGEGSRLTVL.

The chain recombines TRBV6-5 with TRBJ1-2; 8 bases fit TRBD1. J was trimmed by 8 bases and V by 6 bases; bases with no gene match: 8. In germline, CDR1 is MNHEY, CDR2 SVGAGI. This CDR3 is 13 amino acids long. Written as DNA, the CDR3 is TGTGCCAGCAGGGCGACAGGGGAGTACGGCTACACCTTC. It yields the protein CASRATGEYGYTF.

This chain uses TRBV6-1 with TRBJ2-1, with 8 bases matching TRBD2. Unmatched junction bases numbered 5, after V lost 2 bases and J lost 8 bases. CDR3 length equals 14 residues. The germline gives CDR1 MNHNS, CDR2 SASEGT. CDR3 amino acids: CASSENGGVDEQFF. The CDR3 DNA is TGTGCCAGCAGTGAAAACGGGGGGGTAGATGAGCAGTTCTTC.

The chain carries TRBV6-5 and TRBJ1-5; 9 nucleotides match TRBD1. J was trimmed by 6 bases and V by 7 bases; bases with no gene match: 7. This CDR3 is 14 amino acids long. Germline V CDR1 and CDR2: MNHEY, SVGAGI. The CDR3, as DNA: TGTGCCAGCAACACCGGGACAGGGCGTCAGCCCCAGCATTTT. It encodes CASNTGTGRQPQHF.

This chain uses TRBV4-2 with TRBJ2-6; 9 bases agree with TRBD1. From germline, CDR1 is LGHNA and CDR2 YNFKEQ. V gave up 1 base and J gave up 13 bases; unmatched junction bases: 8. The CDR3 length is 15 residues. CDR3 sequence: CASSQAWTGVRVLTF. The CDR3, as DNA: TGTGCCAGCAGCCAAGCCTGGACAGGGGTTAGGGTCCTGACTTTC.

The table lists this clone with a count of one. V is TRBV7-3 and J is TRBJ2-2, with D perhaps TRBD1 (7 bases). CDR3 length equals 18 residues. V was clipped by 2 bases and J by 6 bases, with 22 bases between them. Germline V gene lookup returns CDR1 SGHTA and CDR2 FQGTGA. The CDR3 loop is CASSLAGPGQSAAGELFF. In DNA, the CDR3 is TGTGCCAGCAGCTTAGCGGGGCCGGGACAGTCAGCGGCCGGGGAGCTGTTTTTT.

This clone appeared a few times. This chain uses TRBV5-4 with TRBJ2-7, with 8 bases identical to TRBD1. The junction had 7 bases not matched to a gene; V was cut back by 2 bases and J by 6 bases. The germline V gene has CDR1 SGHNT and CDR2 YYREEE (reference sequence). The CDR3 extends over 14 amino acids. This CDR3 reads CASSFSDRGGEQYF. The CDR3 DNA follows: TGTGCCAGCAGCTTCAGTGACAGGGGAGGCGAGCAGTACTTC.

The chain uses TRBV6-5 and TRBJ2-2; TRBD1 is a possible D gene (5 bases). Germline CDR1 reads MNHEY; CDR2 reads SVGAGI. Trimming cost V 2 bases and J 3 bases, with 10 bases left between them. The CDR3 length is 15 residues. DNA of the CDR3: TGTGCCAGCAGTTACGATGGGGCGGACACCGGGGAGCTGTTTTTT. This translates into CASSYDGADTGELFF.

The CDR3 region is CASSLVGTPYEQYF. CDR3 in DNA: TGCGCCAGCAGCTTGGTAGGGACTCCCTACGAGCAGTACTTC. The chain combines TRBV5-1 with TRBJ2-7, with D perhaps matching TRBD2 (6 bases). The germline V gene encodes CDR1 SGHRS and CDR2 YFSETQ. Trimming pared 0 bases from V and 2 bases from J, leaving 9 bases between. This CDR3 region has 14 residues.

The chain carries TRBV23-1 and TRBJ1-1; D possibly corresponds to TRBD1 (6 bases). TRBV23-1 counts as an open reading frame of uncertain function. The CDR3 has 17 amino acids. Trimming removed 0 bases from V and 5 bases from J, with 19 bases in between. As DNA, the CDR3 is TGCGCCAGCAGTCAATCGGGTGGCGGGGGCGCCTGGACTGAAGCTTTCTTT. Amino acids: CASSQSGGGGAWTEAFF.

The chain combines TRBV10-1 with TRBJ2-2; weak D call: TRBD1 (5 bases). The CDR3 consists of 16 residues. Trimming shortened V by 2 bases and J by 8 bases, and 18 bases separated the two germline ends. CDR1 and CDR2 (germline): WNHNN, SYGVQD (reference sequence). The CDR3 sequence: CASSEGTGPRQGELFF. The CDR3 nucleotides are TGCGCCAGCAGTGAGGGTACAGGACCCCGCCAAGGGGAGCTGTTTTTT.

The V call is TRBV6-5, the J call TRBJ1-5; D not resolved. Germline CDR1 is MNHEY and CDR2 is SVGAGI. The CDR3 is 11 amino acids. The V gene lost 5 bases and the J gene lost 10 bases, with 9 bases spanning the gap. CDR3 sequence reads: CASSLEVPQHF. The DNA for the CDR3 is TGTGCCAGCAGTCTAGAGGTACCCCAGCATTTT.

The chain carries TRBV5-4 and TRBJ2-1; TRBD1 matches 7 bases. From germline, CDR1 is SGHNT and CDR2 YYREEE (reference sequence). Trimming at V came to 4 bases and at J to 1 base, leaving 8 bases not matched to a gene. The CDR3 is 16 amino acids. The DNA of the CDR3 is TGTGCCAGCAGCCCACACAGGGGAAAGTCCTACAATGAGCAGTTCTTC. Translated, it gives CASSPHRGKSYNEQFF.

The genes are TRBV5-6 and TRBJ1-1, with D unclear. V gave up 0 bases and J gave up 4 bases, with 10 bases separating them. The CDR3 is 14 residues long. Germline-derived CDR1 and CDR2 are SGHDT and YYEEEE. The CDR3 sequence is CASSLVGRPTEAFF. In nucleotides, the CDR3 is TGTGCCAGCAGCTTGGTGGGCAGACCCACTGAAGCTTTCTTT.

The gene calls are TRBV30 and TRBJ1-1, with D possibly TRBD1 on 5 matching bases. The CDR3 totals 13 residues. From germline, CDR1 is GTSNPN and CDR2 SVGIG (reference sequence). Trimming removed 1 base from V and 4 bases from J, with 10 bases in between. CDR3 DNA sequence: TGTGCCTGGAGTGCCTCCGGGGGCACTGAAGCTTTCTTT. This gives the protein CAWSASGGTEAFF.

This rearrangement joins TRBV4-2 to TRBJ1-1; 7 nucleotides match TRBD1. The CDR3 is 14 amino acids. V lost 1 base to trimming and J lost 6 bases; unmatched junction nucleotides: 5. The germline V gene has CDR1 LGHNA and CDR2 YNFKEQ. CDR3 amino acids: CASSQVGQGAEAFF. For the CDR3, the DNA is TGTGCCAGCAGCCAAGTCGGGCAGGGGGCTGAAGCTTTCTTT.

This chain joins TRBV5-1 and TRBJ1-5; D call uncertain. The CDR3 is 15 residues long. Germline V lookup: CDR1 SGHRS, CDR2 YFSETQ. Trimming took 0 bases from V and 3 from J, leaving 10 bases between them. CDR3 residues: CASSLDGPSNQPQHF. The CDR3 DNA sequence: TGCGCCAGCAGCTTGGATGGGCCATCCAATCAGCCCCAGCATTTT.

J is TRBJ2-5 and V is TRBV30, with 8 bases identical to TRBD2. This CDR3 has 17 residues. Trimming removed 0 bases from V and 5 bases from J; junction bases left unmatched: 14. Germline assignment: CDR1 GTSNPN and CDR2 SVGIG (reference sequence). CDR3 amino acids: CAWSVGYGGVKRETQYF. In nucleotides, the CDR3 is TGTGCCTGGAGTGTAGGGTACGGGGGGGTAAAGAGGGAGACCCAGTACTTC.